A selection of T cell receptor beta chains follows, all from one sample in a study of blood T cell repertoires in COVID-19. Here immunoSEQ multiplex PCR was the method, and the copy in TCRdb shows in-frame clones only, minus some. The data contain 200,000 to 250,000 clones, approximately 82% of them singletons. The sample consisted of peripheral blood. These receptors all come from a woman between 65 and 79 years old with active or convalescent COVID-19. The CDR3 runs from the conserved cysteine through the conserved F or W. A D gene is named only where the DNA matches it firmly. Clone size is shown for a subset of rows, as once, few, many or a class of expanded clone.

V gene: TRBV2
D gene: TRBD2
clone size: .
J gene: TRBJ2-3
CDR3 protein: CASIRGSGAPDTQYF
CDR3 DNA: TGTGCCAGCATCCGCGGTAGCGGGGCGCCAGATACGCAGTATTTT

V gene: TRBV24-1
D gene: TRBD1
clone size: .
J gene: TRBJ1-5
CDR3 protein: CATSDPTDRGSNQPQHF
CDR3 DNA: TGTGCCACCAGTGATCCAACGGACAGGGGAAGCAATCAGCCCCAGCATTTT

V gene: TRBV6-1
D gene: .
clone size: .
J gene: TRBJ2-7
CDR3 protein: CASSPQGLGEQYF
CDR3 DNA: TGTGCCAGCAGTCCTCAGGGGTTAGGGGAGCAGTACTTC

V gene: TRBV29-1
D gene: .
clone size: few
J gene: TRBJ1-5
CDR3 protein: CSVSQGWNQPQHF
CDR3 DNA: TGCAGCGTATCACAGGGCTGGAATCAGCCCCAGCATTTT

V gene: TRBV3-1/TRBV3-2
D gene: TRBD1
clone size: once
J gene: TRBJ2-7
CDR3 protein: CASSRDRGGEQYF
CDR3 DNA: TGTGCCAGCAGCCGGGACAGGGGCGGGGAGCAGTACTTC

V gene: TRBV6-6
D gene: TRBD1
clone size: .
J gene: TRBJ1-6
CDR3 protein: CASSPTGPESPLHF
CDR3 DNA: TGTGCCAGCAGCCCGACAGGGCCCGAGTCACCCCTCCACTTT

V gene: TRBV7-2
D gene: .
clone size: .
J gene: TRBJ1-1
CDR3 protein: CASSLAGPGLRLAFF
CDR3 DNA: TGTGCCAGCAGCCTAGCGGGTCCGGGACTCCGATTAGCTTTCTTT

V gene: TRBV6-2/TRBV6-3
D gene: TRBD1
clone size: .
J gene: TRBJ1-2
CDR3 protein: CASSRGTYGYTF
CDR3 DNA: TGTGCCAGCAGCAGGGGGACCTATGGCTACACCTTC

V gene: TRBV29-1
D gene: TRBD2
clone size: few
J gene: TRBJ2-3
CDR3 protein: CGGTSGGGDTQYF
CDR3 DNA: TGCGGAGGGACTAGCGGGGGAGGGGATACGCAGTATTTT

V gene: TRBV5-8
D gene: TRBD1
clone size: .
J gene: TRBJ1-5
CDR3 protein: CASSLEGQGYNQPQHF
CDR3 DNA: TGTGCCAGCAGCTTGGAGGGACAGGGTTACAATCAGCCCCAGCATTTT

V gene: TRBV5-4
D gene: TRBD1
clone size: .
J gene: TRBJ2-7
CDR3 protein: CASKRDRYYEQYF
CDR3 DNA: TGTGCCAGTAAGAGGGACAGGTACTACGAGCAGTACTTC

V gene: TRBV19
D gene: TRBD1
clone size: .
J gene: TRBJ1-2
CDR3 protein: CASSIRGRTDGYTF
CDR3 DNA: TGTGCCAGTAGTATAAGGGGGCGTACGGATGGCTACACCTTC

V gene: TRBV7-2
D gene: TRBD1
clone size: .
J gene: TRBJ1-1
CDR3 protein: CASGPGQARHWDTEAFF
CDR3 DNA: TGTGCCAGCGGACCTGGACAGGCAAGACATTGGGACACTGAAGCTTTCTTT

V gene: TRBV7-2
D gene: TRBD1
clone size: .
J gene: TRBJ2-7
CDR3 protein: CASSFRAGDRGYEQYF
CDR3 DNA: TGTGCCAGCAGTTTCCGGGCGGGGGACAGGGGGTACGAGCAGTACTTC

V gene: TRBV7-2
D gene: TRBD1
clone size: .
J gene: TRBJ1-5
CDR3 protein: CASSTGTGVNQPQHF
CDR3 DNA: TGTGCCAGCAGCACCGGGACAGGGGTAAATCAGCCCCAGCATTTT

V gene: TRBV7-3
D gene: .
clone size: .
J gene: TRBJ2-1
CDR3 protein: CASSPSSYNEQFF
CDR3 DNA: TGTGCCAGCAGCCCGAGCTCCTACAATGAGCAGTTCTTC

V gene: TRBV4-3
D gene: .
clone size: .
J gene: TRBJ1-2
CDR3 protein: CASSQEAGARSSYTF
CDR3 DNA: TGCGCCAGCAGCCAAGAAGCAGGGGCCAGAAGTAGCTACACCTTC

V gene: TRBV27
D gene: .
clone size: once
J gene: TRBJ1-1
CDR3 protein: CASSPSTARGNTEAFF
CDR3 DNA: TGTGCCAGCAGTCCGTCGACTGCCAGGGGCAACACTGAAGCTTTCTTT

V gene: TRBV6-6
D gene: TRBD2
clone size: .
J gene: TRBJ2-7
CDR3 protein: CASSYGTSGLKQYF
CDR3 DNA: TGTGCCAGCAGTTATGGGACTAGCGGGTTGAAGCAGTACTTC

V gene: TRBV5-1
D gene: TRBD2
clone size: once
J gene: TRBJ2-2
CDR3 protein: CASSERLAGINTGELFF
CDR3 DNA: TGCGCCAGCAGCGAGAGACTAGCGGGCATAAACACCGGGGAGCTGTTTTTT